This record concerns one T cell receptor (beta chain) sequence. What it binds is not known. This sample was taken from a study of vaccination effects on CD4 cells after COVID-19. On the study more broadly: The post-vaccine samples were taken, at the median, 72 days after the second dose. Study results and caveats: Long after vaccination, the clones induced by infection and by vaccine shrank markedly in size.

TCRdb's copy holds only in-frame clones and misses some; the assay was immunoSEQ multiplex PCR. The table includes about 14,000 clones, approximately 68% detected once. ViraFEST assay sequencing came after antigen-specific CD4+ T cells were expanded with viral peptide pools. Culturing for around ten days preceded CD4+ T cell isolation. All participants had two doses of either the BNT162b2 or mRNA-1273 vaccine. Vaccinated participants had no history of SARS-CoV-2 infection and tested negative for nucleocapsid antibodies. Cultures of about 2 million PBMC per well contained approximately 9.6 IU/ml IL-2 plus 10 ug/ml peptides. V was clipped by 1 base and J by 10 bases, with 14 bases between them. The CDR3 length is 15 residues. Germline V gene sequence: CDR1 LNHDA, CDR2 SQIVND (reference sequence).

J is TRBJ1-6 and V is TRBV19; perhaps TRBD1 as D (5 bases). The receptor comes from a human donor who received a COVID-19 vaccine. Sequencing was performed on CD4+ T cells from PBMCs cultured with SARS-CoV-2 spike peptides, taken after COVID-19 vaccination. The CDR3 coding sequence is TGTGCCAGTAGTATAGCGGAAAGGGGACGCTCACCCCTCCACTTT. Translating gives CASSIAERGRSPLHF.